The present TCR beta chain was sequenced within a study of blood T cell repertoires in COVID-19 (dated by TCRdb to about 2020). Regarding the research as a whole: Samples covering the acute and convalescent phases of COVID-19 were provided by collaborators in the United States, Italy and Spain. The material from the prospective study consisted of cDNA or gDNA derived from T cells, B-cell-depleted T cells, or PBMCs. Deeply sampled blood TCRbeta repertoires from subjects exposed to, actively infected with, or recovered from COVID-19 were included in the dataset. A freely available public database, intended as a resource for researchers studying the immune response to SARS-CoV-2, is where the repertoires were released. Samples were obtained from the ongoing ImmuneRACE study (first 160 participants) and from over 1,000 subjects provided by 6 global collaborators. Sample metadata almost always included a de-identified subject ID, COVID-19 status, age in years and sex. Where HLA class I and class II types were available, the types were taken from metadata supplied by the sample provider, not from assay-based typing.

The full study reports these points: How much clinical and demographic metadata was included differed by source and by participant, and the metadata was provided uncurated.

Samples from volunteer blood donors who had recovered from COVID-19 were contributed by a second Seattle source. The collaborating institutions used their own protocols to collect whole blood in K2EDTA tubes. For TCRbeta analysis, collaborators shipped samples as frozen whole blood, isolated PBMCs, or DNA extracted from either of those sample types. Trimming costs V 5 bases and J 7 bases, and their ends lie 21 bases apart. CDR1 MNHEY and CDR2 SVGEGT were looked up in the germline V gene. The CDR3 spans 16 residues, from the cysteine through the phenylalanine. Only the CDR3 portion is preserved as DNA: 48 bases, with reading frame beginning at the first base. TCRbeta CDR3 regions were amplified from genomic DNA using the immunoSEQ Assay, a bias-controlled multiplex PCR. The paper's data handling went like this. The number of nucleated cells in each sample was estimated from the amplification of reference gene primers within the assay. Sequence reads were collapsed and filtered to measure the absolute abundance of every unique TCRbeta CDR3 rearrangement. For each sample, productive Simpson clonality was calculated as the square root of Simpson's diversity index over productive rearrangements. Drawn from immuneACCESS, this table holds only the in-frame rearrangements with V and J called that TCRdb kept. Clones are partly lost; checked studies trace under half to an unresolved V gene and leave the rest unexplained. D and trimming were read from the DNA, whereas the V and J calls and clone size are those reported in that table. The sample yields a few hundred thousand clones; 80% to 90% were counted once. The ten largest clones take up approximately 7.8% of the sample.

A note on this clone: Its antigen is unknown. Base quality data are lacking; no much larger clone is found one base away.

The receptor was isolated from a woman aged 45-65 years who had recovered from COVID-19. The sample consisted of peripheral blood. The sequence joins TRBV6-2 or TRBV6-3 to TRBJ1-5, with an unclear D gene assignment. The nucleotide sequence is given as TGTGCCAGCAGTCACAAGGAGGGCCCCACGAGCCAGCCCCAGCATTTT. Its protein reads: CASSHKEGPTSQPQHF.